This T cell receptor beta chain was sequenced for a study of response to subunit inactivated influenza vaccine. Via MiXCR, TCRdb re-called the RT-PCR reads, giving one row per CDR3 protein. This sample has approximately 520,000 distinct CDR3 sequences; about 17% occur once, and the top ten carry 2.5% to 3.5%. The ends were cut back, 6 bases at V and 8 bases at J, with 16 bases in the middle. CDR3 length: 13 amino acids. This specimen consisted of CD4+ T cells sorted from PBMCs, obtained around 2 years after vaccination. The chain carries TRBV12-3 or TRBV12-4 and TRBJ1-2; possible D gene TRBD1, 5 bases. This sequence originates from a man between 50 and 70 years old who received an inactivated influenza vaccine. This CDR3 is CASRGVVSRGYTF. In DNA form, the CDR3 reads TGTGCCAGCAGGGGGGTCGTCTCCAGGGGCTACACCTTC.